This TCR beta chain was identified during a study of T cell changes during pregnancy in multiple sclerosis. CDR3 length: 19 amino acids. V lost 0 bases to trimming and J lost 2 bases; unmatched junction nucleotides: 12. Germline CDR1 reads LGHNA; CDR2 reads YNFKEQ. TCRdb's table, derived via immunoSEQ multiplex PCR, lists solely in-frame clones and lacks some. The data contain about 73,000 clones, 85% to 95% of them singletons. The rearrangement joins TRBV4-2 to TRBJ1-5, with 8 positions matching TRBD1. The sample was peripheral blood, taken in the third trimester of pregnancy. The receptor's source is a female donor in good health, enrolled as a control in a pregnancy study. The CDR3 nucleotides are TGTGCCAGCAGCCAAGATTTTTCAGGGGGCGCGATCGGCAATCAGCCCCAGCATTTT. As protein: CASSQDFSGGAIGNQPQHF.